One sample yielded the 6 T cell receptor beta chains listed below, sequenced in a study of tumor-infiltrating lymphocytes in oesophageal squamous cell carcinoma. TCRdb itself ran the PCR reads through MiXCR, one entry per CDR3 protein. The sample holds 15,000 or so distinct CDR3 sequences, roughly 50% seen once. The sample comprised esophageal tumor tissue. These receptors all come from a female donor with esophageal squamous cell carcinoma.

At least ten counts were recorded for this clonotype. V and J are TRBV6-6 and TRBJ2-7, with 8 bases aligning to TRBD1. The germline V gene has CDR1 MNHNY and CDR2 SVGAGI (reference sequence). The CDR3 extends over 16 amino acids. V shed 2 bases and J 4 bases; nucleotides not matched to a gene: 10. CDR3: CASSYGPGGERYEQYF. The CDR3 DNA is TGTGCCAGCAGTTACGGTCCAGGGGGCGAAAGGTACGAGCAGTACTTC.

The CDR3 loop reads CASSMGQLMGEQFF. CDR3 sequence (DNA): TGTGCCAGTAGTATGGGACAGCTCATGGGTGAGCAGTTCTTC. This chain links TRBV19 with TRBJ2-7, with 7 bases lining up with TRBD1. Gene TRBJ2-1 matches the end of the DNA better, so the J call may be wrong. The CDR3 covers 14 residues. The germline V gene encodes CDR1 LNHDA and CDR2 SQIVND (reference sequence).

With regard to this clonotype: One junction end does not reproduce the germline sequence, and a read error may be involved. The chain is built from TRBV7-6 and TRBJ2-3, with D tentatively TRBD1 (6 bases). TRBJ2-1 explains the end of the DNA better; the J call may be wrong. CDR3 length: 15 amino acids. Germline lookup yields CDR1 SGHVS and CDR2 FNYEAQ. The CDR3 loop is CASSLNREIYNEQFF. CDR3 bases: TGTGCTAGCAGCCTAAACAGGGAGATCTACAATGAGCAGTTCTTC.

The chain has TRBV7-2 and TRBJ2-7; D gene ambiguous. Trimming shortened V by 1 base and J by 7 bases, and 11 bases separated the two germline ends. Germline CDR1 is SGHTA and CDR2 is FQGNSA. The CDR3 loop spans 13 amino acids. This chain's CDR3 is CASSLGALGEQYF. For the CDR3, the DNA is TGTGCCAGCAGCTTAGGTGCCCTTGGAGAGCAGTACTTC.

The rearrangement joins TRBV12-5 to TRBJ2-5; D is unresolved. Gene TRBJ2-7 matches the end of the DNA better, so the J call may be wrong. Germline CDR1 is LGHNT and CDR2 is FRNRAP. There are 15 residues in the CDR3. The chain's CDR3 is CASGLVPGYPCEQYF. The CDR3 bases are TGTGCTAGTGGTTTGGTACCTGGGTACCCTTGCGAGCAGTACTTC.

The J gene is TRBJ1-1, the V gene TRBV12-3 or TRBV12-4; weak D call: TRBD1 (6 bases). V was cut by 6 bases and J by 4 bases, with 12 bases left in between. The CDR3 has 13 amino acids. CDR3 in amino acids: CASSLTGPTEAFF. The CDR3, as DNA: TGTGCCAGCAGCCTTACAGGGCCCACTGAAGCTTTCTTT.